These T cell receptor beta chains were read from a single sample in a study of cytomegalovirus exposure and HLA in healthy donors. TCRdb's copy holds only in-frame clones and misses some; the assay was immunoSEQ multiplex PCR. The table includes about 150,000 clones, roughly a tenth detected once. The sequencing sample was made of PBMCs. These TCRs come from a male donor in good health and CMV-seronegative. Each CDR3 is given with its conserved first and last residue. D genes are given only for firm matches.

J gene	CDR3 length	V gene	D gene	CDR3 protein
TRBJ1-6	16	TRBV5-4	NA	CASSLPGGRGLSPLHF
TRBJ2-7	14	TRBV19	TRBD1	CASSVTGGKGEQYF
TRBJ1-1	14	TRBV6-5	TRBD1	CASSPGQGNTEAFF
TRBJ1-1	12	TRBV28	NA	CASLLGGAEAFF
TRBJ1-1	14	TRBV28	TRBD1	CASSLFRGLTEAFF
TRBJ1-3	14	TRBV28	NA	CASEGRSRGNTIYF
TRBJ2-1	12	TRBV7-3	NA	CASSLNGNEQFF
TRBJ2-1	14	TRBV27	TRBD2	CASSWGLGSNEQFF
TRBJ1-1	14	TRBV7-3	NA	CASSLQGRNTEAFF
TRBJ1-2	13	TRBV28	NA	CASSPTGEDGYTF
TRBJ2-3	16	TRBV30	NA	CAWSPSRRASTDTQYF
TRBJ2-5	16	TRBV18	TRBD2	CASFPGLARREETQYF
TRBJ2-5	17	TRBV27	TRBD2	CASSKAGTSGSVETQYF
TRBJ2-5	17	TRBV10-1	NA	CASIRYPPRRLGETQYF
TRBJ2-2	15	TRBV6-5	NA	CASTLAVRGTGELFF
TRBJ1-6	13	TRBV2	NA	CASKVLRGPPLHF
TRBJ1-5	13	TRBV19	TRBD1	CASSRDRFQPQHF
TRBJ1-2	15	TRBV9	TRBD1	CASSATGQGTGGYTF
TRBJ2-1	15	TRBV5-1	NA	CASSFQGGSYNEQFF
TRBJ2-3	17	TRBV28	TRBD2	CASSLGVAGGDADTQYF
TRBJ1-1	13	TRBV9	NA	CASSLTGSTEAFF
TRBJ2-6	15	TRBV6-5	TRBD1	CASRGQGTGANVLTF
TRBJ1-4	17	TRBV19	NA	CASSINAGKRTNEKLFF
TRBJ1-1	16	TRBV6-1	TRBD1	CASSVTEQGSWTEAFF
TRBJ1-4	16	TRBV11-2	NA	CASSPLIQGFGEKLFF
TRBJ1-1	12	TRBV28	NA	CATQVMNTEAFF
TRBJ2-7	16	TRBV6-1	NA	CASSDRGSAGSYEQYF
TRBJ1-5	17	TRBV19	TRBD1	CASSLPRGQGRYQPQHF
TRBJ1-2	16	TRBV28	TRBD1	CASSLGDRPSNYGYTF
TRBJ1-5	13	TRBV19	NA	CASSIDPGQPQHF
TRBJ2-2	15	TRBV7-3	NA	CASSLKGQEGSKLFF
TRBJ1-1	16	TRBV6-5	NA	CASSYSGGGTNTEAFF
TRBJ1-5	13	TRBV30	TRBD1	CAWSTGGQGPQHF
TRBJ1-1	13	TRBV9	NA	CASSVSLNTEAFF
TRBJ1-1	16	TRBV18	NA	CASSPPGQRMDTEAFF
TRBJ1-3	14	TRBV13	NA	CASRAGAYRNTIYF
TRBJ2-1	16	TRBV7-9	TRBD1	CASSSLQGQIVNEQFF
TRBJ1-2	13	TRBV18	NA	CASSPLQGYGYTF
TRBJ2-7	15	TRBV2	TRBD1	CASSGTGETPYEQYF
TRBJ2-3	15	TRBV28	TRBD1	CASSATGAETDTQYF
TRBJ1-1	13	TRBV5-1	NA	CASSLDRSGEAFF
TRBJ2-7	13	TRBV29-1	NA	CSVEFENSYEQYF
TRBJ1-4	15	TRBV5-4	TRBD1	CASSRQGATNEKLFF
TRBJ1-1	15	TRBV5-6	NA	CASSFLNRFNTEAFF
TRBJ1-5	14	TRBV7-2	NA	CASSVLSGQGPQHF
TRBJ2-1	16	TRBV5-1	NA	CASSLSPKSSYNEQFF
TRBJ2-3	15	TRBV7-7	NA	CASSLAGQGTDTQYF
TRBJ1-2	14	TRBV7-9	NA	CASSSSSNAHGYTF
TRBJ1-1	11	TRBV29-1	NA	CSVGQNTEAFF
TRBJ2-5	15	TRBV6-6	NA	CASRTQQGTGETQYF
TRBJ2-2	16	TRBV7-9	TRBD1	CASSSWDRAGTGELFF
TRBJ1-1	13	TRBV5-1	NA	CASSLSDISEAFF
TRBJ1-1	15	TRBV5-1	NA	CASSLGGQRNTEAFF
TRBJ2-6	19	TRBV27	NA	CASSLWFRGRDTGANVLTF
TRBJ2-1	13	TRBV29-1	NA	CSVDLAPYNEQFF
TRBJ1-4	16	TRBV4-3	TRBD1	CASSPQTGTGGRKLFF
TRBJ2-3	19	TRBV10-3	TRBD2	CAIRAISGRSTLSTDTQYF
TRBJ2-3	15	TRBV6-6	NA	CASSPPRQGWDTQYF
TRBJ2-3	16	TRBV28	TRBD2	CASKTSGRAPTDTQYF
TRBJ2-7	14	TRBV19	NA	CASRIGEGAYEQYF